This is a list of T cell receptor beta chains from one sample in a study of blood T cell repertoires in COVID-19. Measured with immunoSEQ multiplex PCR; TCRdb has only the in-frame clones, and not every one. The sample has 250,000 to 350,000 clones, about 87% seen once; the top ten hold about 3%. The sample comprised PBMCs or T cells enriched from blood (not recorded which). Receptors originate from a woman aged 45-59 years who had recovered from COVID-19. Both conserved end residues are part of each CDR3. Fields, in order: clone size, J gene, V gene, D gene, CDR3 protein, CDR3 DNA. A D gene is named only where the DNA matches it firmly. The size entry is marked missing in some rows and otherwise reads once, few, many or a size class.

clone size: .; J gene: TRBJ2-7; V gene: TRBV29-1; D gene: TRBD1; CDR3 protein: CSVEDRTGLGEQYF; CDR3 DNA: TGCAGCGTTGAAGACAGGACAGGGTTGGGCGAGCAGTACTTC
clone size: .; J gene: TRBJ2-7; V gene: TRBV5-5; D gene: .; CDR3 protein: CASSAGSNTYEQYF; CDR3 DNA: TGTGCCAGCAGCGCGGGGTCCAATACTTACGAGCAGTACTTC
clone size: .; J gene: TRBJ2-7; V gene: TRBV7-6; D gene: TRBD2; CDR3 protein: CASSSNRGGLAGVAEQYF; CDR3 DNA: TGTGCCAGCAGCTCCAACCGTGGTGGACTAGCGGGAGTCGCCGAGCAGTACTTC
clone size: .; J gene: TRBJ2-1; V gene: TRBV19; D gene: .; CDR3 protein: CASSTRLSLYNEQFF; CDR3 DNA: TGTGCCAGTAGTACCCGACTTTCTTTGTACAATGAGCAGTTCTTC
clone size: .; J gene: TRBJ2-1; V gene: TRBV19; D gene: TRBD1; CDR3 protein: CASTRLGRGFNNEQFF; CDR3 DNA: TGTGCCAGTACCAGGCTCGGCAGGGGGTTCAACAATGAGCAGTTCTTC
clone size: .; J gene: TRBJ1-3; V gene: TRBV5-1; D gene: TRBD1; CDR3 protein: CASSPGRQGAGNTIYF; CDR3 DNA: TGCGCCAGCAGCCCTGGAAGACAGGGGGCTGGAAACACCATATATTTT
clone size: .; J gene: TRBJ1-1; V gene: TRBV10-3; D gene: TRBD1; CDR3 protein: CAISPTGAAITEAFF; CDR3 DNA: TGTGCCATCAGCCCCACAGGGGCCGCAATCACTGAAGCTTTCTTT
clone size: once; J gene: TRBJ1-2; V gene: TRBV5-1; D gene: TRBD1; CDR3 protein: CASSLNRGDYGYTF; CDR3 DNA: TGCGCCAGCAGCTTGAACAGGGGGGACTATGGCTACACCTTC
clone size: .; J gene: TRBJ1-5; V gene: TRBV7-2; D gene: .; CDR3 protein: CASSFNPNQPQHF; CDR3 DNA: TGTGCCAGCAGTTTCAATCCCAATCAGCCCCAGCATTTT
clone size: once; J gene: TRBJ1-4; V gene: TRBV7-2; D gene: .; CDR3 protein: CASKLFPSTGEKLFF; CDR3 DNA: TGTGCCAGCAAGCTTTTTCCTTCCACGGGGGAAAAACTGTTTTTT
clone size: .; J gene: TRBJ2-4; V gene: TRBV7-2; D gene: .; CDR3 protein: CASSFWLASAKNIQYF; CDR3 DNA: TGTGCCAGCAGCTTCTGGTTAGCTTCGGCCAAAAACATTCAGTACTTC
clone size: .; J gene: TRBJ2-3; V gene: TRBV30; D gene: TRBD1; CDR3 protein: CAWSVTGAKDTQYF; CDR3 DNA: TGTGCCTGGAGTGTAACAGGGGCAAAAGATACGCAGTATTTT
clone size: .; J gene: TRBJ2-3; V gene: TRBV28; D gene: .; CDR3 protein: CASSSVVEGDTQYF; CDR3 DNA: TGTGCCAGCAGTTCCGTCGTTGAGGGAGATACGCAGTATTTT
clone size: .; J gene: TRBJ1-3; V gene: TRBV20-1; D gene: .; CDR3 protein: CSASDSGAGNTIYF; CDR3 DNA: TGCAGTGCTAGTGACAGTGGGGCGGGAAACACCATATATTTT
clone size: .; J gene: TRBJ2-7; V gene: TRBV5-1; D gene: TRBD2; CDR3 protein: CASSPGTSGTYEQYF; CDR3 DNA: TGCGCCAGCAGTCCCGGGACTAGCGGGACGTACGAGCAGTACTTC
clone size: .; J gene: TRBJ2-1; V gene: TRBV28; D gene: .; CDR3 protein: CASSSPGSLRGGEQFF; CDR3 DNA: TGTGCCAGCAGTTCTCCTGGCTCTCTAAGGGGCGGTGAGCAGTTCTTC
clone size: .; J gene: TRBJ2-1; V gene: TRBV19; D gene: TRBD2; CDR3 protein: CASKASGTRGEQFF; CDR3 DNA: TGTGCCAGTAAGGCTAGCGGGACCCGAGGTGAGCAGTTCTTC
clone size: .; J gene: TRBJ1-1; V gene: TRBV29-1; D gene: TRBD1; CDR3 protein: CSGGSTGGLNTEAFF; CDR3 DNA: TGCAGCGGGGGTTCGACAGGGGGATTGAACACTGAAGCTTTCTTT
clone size: few; J gene: TRBJ1-2; V gene: TRBV28; D gene: .; CDR3 protein: CASSLQGGGYGYTF; CDR3 DNA: TGTGCCAGCAGCTTACAGGGAGGGGGGTATGGCTACACCTTC
clone size: .; J gene: TRBJ2-7; V gene: TRBV6-5; D gene: .; CDR3 protein: CASSYSGVDQYF; CDR3 DNA: TGTGCCAGCAGTTACTCAGGGGTCGACCAGTACTTC
clone size: .; J gene: TRBJ1-5; V gene: TRBV7-2; D gene: TRBD1; CDR3 protein: CASSVGTGNQPQHF; CDR3 DNA: TGTGCCAGCAGCGTTGGGACAGGCAATCAGCCCCAGCATTTT
clone size: .; J gene: TRBJ1-2; V gene: TRBV28; D gene: .; CDR3 protein: CASRIGTTYGYTF; CDR3 DNA: TGTGCCAGCCGGATCGGGACAACCTATGGCTACACCTTC
clone size: .; J gene: TRBJ2-3; V gene: TRBV11-2; D gene: TRBD2; CDR3 protein: CASSRGTSGTDTQYF; CDR3 DNA: TGTGCCAGCAGTCGTGGGACTAGCGGCACAGATACGCAGTATTTT
clone size: .; J gene: TRBJ2-7; V gene: TRBV7-3; D gene: TRBD2; CDR3 protein: CASSPRAGSSYEQYF; CDR3 DNA: TGTGCCAGCAGCCCTCGAGCGGGGAGCTCCTACGAGCAGTACTTC
clone size: .; J gene: TRBJ1-2; V gene: TRBV29-1; D gene: TRBD1; CDR3 protein: CSVAVQGDVYGYTF; CDR3 DNA: TGCAGCGTTGCGGTACAGGGGGACGTCTATGGCTACACCTTC
clone size: .; J gene: TRBJ2-2; V gene: TRBV7-2; D gene: TRBD2; CDR3 protein: CASSAGGSNGGELFF; CDR3 DNA: TGTGCCAGCAGTGCGGGAGGGTCGAATGGCGGGGAGCTGTTTTTT